This T cell receptor (beta chain) stems from a study of Graves' ophthalmopathy and Graves' hyperthyroidism. General study points: The 13-signature model separated ophthalmopathy from stable hyperthyroidism at approximately 91% sensitivity and 80% to 84% specificity. Blood also harbored most expanded thyroid clonotypes above 0.001 frequency.

In its sample, this clonotype was seen many times. As yet, its antigen is unknown. Additional autoimmune diseases, uncontrolled infections, pregnancy or lactation disqualified patients. Per the germline V gene, CDR1 is SQVTM and CDR2 is ANQGSEA. The V end lost 4 bases, the J end lost 1 base, and 26 bases lay between the germline ends. This CDR3 comprises 19 residues. Transcripts of RNA were the source for amplifying TCR beta CDR3 regions. After a first-round RT-PCR with HTBI primers, a second-round multiplex PCR was run. TCRdb called the multiplex PCR reads again in MiXCR, with one record for every CDR3 protein. The sample shows roughly 1.1 million distinct CDR3 sequences, about 40% of them seen only once.

The source is an adult man with Graves' hyperthyroidism. The chain is built from TRBV29-1 and TRBJ1-5, with D possibly TRBD1 on 5 matching bases. Material: peripheral blood or thyroid tissue (not recorded which). The CDR3 is CSVADGASSTYQSNQPQHF. Here the CDR3 DNA reads TGCAGCGTTGCCGACGGGGCCTCCTCCACCTACCAGAGCAATCAGCCCCAGCATTTT.